This T cell receptor (beta chain) was obtained from a study of blood T cell repertoires in COVID-19. On the study more broadly: PBMCs, B-cell-depleted T cells, or T cells provided the cDNA or gDNA that made up the material.

The CDR3 totals 13 residues. Between the trimmed V and J ends, which lost 5 bases and 5 bases, there was a span of 12 bases. CDR1 is SGHTA and CDR2 is FQGTGA in the germline V gene. Repertoires were generated with immunoSEQ multiplex PCR, while TCRdb's copy carries only in-frame clones and drops some. This sample has 290,000 or so clones; roughly 86% occur once, and the top ten carry about 1.2%. The chain joins TRBV7-3 to TRBJ2-5; no reliable D call. The sample taken for sequencing was peripheral blood. The origin of this receptor is a man between 65 and 85 years old with acute or convalescent COVID-19. DNA for the CDR3: TGTGCCAGCAGCCCCAGAGGCGTGGAGACCCAGTACTTC. Its translation is CASSPRGVETQYF.